A selection of T cell receptor beta chains follows, all from one sample in a study of blood T cells in healthy people across ages. Each CDR3 protein gets one entry after TCRdb re-called the 5' RACE reads with MiXCR. This table holds about 630,000 distinct CDR3 sequences, about 21% found once. Sequenced sample: blood. All receptors derive from a man between 65 and 80 years old in good health. The CDR3 runs from the conserved cysteine through the conserved F or W. Each record gives: D gene, V gene, J gene, clone size, CDR3 protein, CDR3 DNA. D genes are given only for firm matches. Rows give clone size only sometimes, using once, few, many, or a class for an expanded clone.

D gene: TRBD2; V gene: TRBV3-1; J gene: TRBJ2-7; clone size: few; CDR3 protein: CASSQELAGVDEQYF; CDR3 DNA: TGTGCCAGCAGCCAAGAGTTAGCGGGAGTAGACGAGCAGTACTTC
D gene: .; V gene: TRBV6-2/TRBV6-3; J gene: TRBJ1-1; clone size: few; CDR3 protein: CASSRREYTEAFF; CDR3 DNA: TGTGCCAGCAGTCGACGGGAGTACACTGAAGCTTTCTTT
D gene: .; V gene: TRBV11-2; J gene: TRBJ1-1; clone size: many; CDR3 protein: CASSLDRGGRRRVGAFF; CDR3 DNA: TGTGCCAGCAGCTTAGATCGGGGGGGCCGCCGGCGTGTCGGAGCTTTCTTT
D gene: .; V gene: TRBV3-1; J gene: TRBJ2-3; clone size: many; CDR3 protein: CASSQDPYTDTQYF; CDR3 DNA: TGTGCCAGCAGCCAAGACCCATACACAGATACGCAGTATTTT
D gene: .; V gene: TRBV20-1; J gene: TRBJ1-2; clone size: .; CDR3 protein: CSASLGNYGYTF; CDR3 DNA: TGCAGTGCTAGTCTGGGAAACTATGGCTACACCTTC
D gene: TRBD1; V gene: TRBV10-3; J gene: TRBJ2-5; clone size: .; CDR3 protein: CAISESRTGVRRGGETQSF; CDR3 DNA: TGTGCCATCAGTGAGTCGAGGACAGGGGTAAGGAGAGGAGGAGAGACCCAGTCCTTC
D gene: TRBD2; V gene: TRBV15; J gene: TRBJ2-5; clone size: .; CDR3 protein: CATSRDWGGETQYF; CDR3 DNA: TGTGCCACCAGCAGAGATTGGGGGGGAGAGACCCAGTACTTC
D gene: TRBD2; V gene: TRBV20-1; J gene: TRBJ2-1; clone size: few; CDR3 protein: CSAPLSGRSYNEQFF; CDR3 DNA: TGCAGTGCGCCCCTGAGCGGGAGATCGTACAATGAGCAGTTCTTC
D gene: .; V gene: TRBV11-2; J gene: TRBJ2-1; clone size: .; CDR3 protein: CASSLIAFEQFF; CDR3 DNA: TGTGCCAGCAGCTTAATAGCGTTTGAGCAGTTCTTC
D gene: .; V gene: TRBV21-1; J gene: TRBJ2-1; clone size: few; CDR3 protein: CASRPVTGHSSYNEQFF; CDR3 DNA: TGTGCCAGCAGACCCGTGACAGGACACAGCTCCTACAATGAGCAGTTCTTC
D gene: TRBD1; V gene: TRBV2; J gene: TRBJ2-3; clone size: few; CDR3 protein: CASSGTGGRTDTQYF; CDR3 DNA: TGTGCCAGCAGCGGGACAGGGGGCCGCACAGATACGCAGTATTTT
D gene: .; V gene: TRBV5-1; J gene: TRBJ1-2; clone size: few; CDR3 protein: CASSLVSNQEGIANYGYTF; CDR3 DNA: TGCGCCAGCAGCTTGGTTTCCAATCAAGAGGGGATCGCTAACTATGGCTACACCTTC
D gene: .; V gene: TRBV4-2; J gene: TRBJ1-1; clone size: .; CDR3 protein: CASSHATGTMNTEAFF; CDR3 DNA: TGTGCCAGCAGCCACGCCACGGGCACGATGAACACTGAAGCTTTCTTT
D gene: TRBD1; V gene: TRBV5-6; J gene: TRBJ1-4; clone size: few; CDR3 protein: CASSPTGVGEKLFF; CDR3 DNA: TGTGCCAGCAGCCCCACAGGGGTCGGAGAAAAACTGTTTTTT
D gene: .; V gene: TRBV5-1; J gene: TRBJ2-3; clone size: few; CDR3 protein: CASSADSFTDTQYF; CDR3 DNA: TGCGCCAGCAGCGCAGACAGCTTCACAGATACGCAGTATTTT
D gene: TRBD2; V gene: TRBV25-1; J gene: TRBJ2-2; clone size: .; CDR3 protein: CASSGFGSGGGELFF; CDR3 DNA: TGTGCCAGCAGTGGATTTGGGTCGGGGGGCGGGGAGCTGTTTTTT
D gene: .; V gene: TRBV4-2; J gene: TRBJ2-7; clone size: few; CDR3 protein: CASSQVLGAAYEQYF; CDR3 DNA: TGTGCCAGCAGCCAAGTTTTGGGAGCGGCCTACGAGCAGTACTTC
D gene: TRBD2; V gene: TRBV2; J gene: TRBJ2-5; clone size: .; CDR3 protein: CASSEFGLATEEQYF; CDR3 DNA: TGTGCCAGCAGTGAGTTTGGACTAGCGACGGAAGAGCAGTACTTC
D gene: TRBD1; V gene: TRBV2; J gene: TRBJ2-3; clone size: .; CDR3 protein: CASSDDRGSTDTQYF; CDR3 DNA: TGTGCCAGCAGTGACGACAGGGGTAGCACAGATACGCAGTATTTT
D gene: TRBD2; V gene: TRBV6-4; J gene: TRBJ2-1; clone size: .; CDR3 protein: CASSVGTSGRGEQFF; CDR3 DNA: TGTGCCAGCAGTGTCGGGACTAGCGGGAGGGGTGAGCAGTTCTTC
D gene: .; V gene: TRBV5-1; J gene: TRBJ2-2; clone size: .; CDR3 protein: CASSPGYANTGELFF; CDR3 DNA: TGCGCCAGCAGCCCGGGGTACGCGAACACCGGGGAGCTGTTTTTT
D gene: .; V gene: TRBV30; J gene: TRBJ2-7; clone size: .; CDR3 protein: CAWSHTYEQYF; CDR3 DNA: TGTGCCTGGAGTCATACCTACGAGCAGTACTTC
D gene: .; V gene: TRBV20-1; J gene: TRBJ2-7; clone size: few; CDR3 protein: CSAGDPVRGASEYF; CDR3 DNA: TGCAGTGCTGGAGACCCTGTGAGGGGCGCTTCAGAGTACTTC
D gene: TRBD1; V gene: TRBV6-2/TRBV6-3; J gene: TRBJ1-1; clone size: .; CDR3 protein: CASSYLTGGTEAFF; CDR3 DNA: TGTGCCAGCAGTTACCTGACAGGGGGCACTGAAGCTTTCTTT
D gene: .; V gene: TRBV3-1; J gene: TRBJ2-7; clone size: .; CDR3 protein: CASSQETGGHEQYF; CDR3 DNA: TGTGCCAGCAGCCAAGAAACAGGAGGTCACGAGCAGTACTTC
D gene: TRBD1; V gene: TRBV6-5; J gene: TRBJ1-1; clone size: few; CDR3 protein: CASSYYGTGGRDPLEAFF; CDR3 DNA: TGTGCCAGCAGTTACTATGGGACAGGCGGAAGGGACCCGCTGGAGGCTTTCTTT
D gene: .; V gene: TRBV10-3; J gene: TRBJ2-2; clone size: few; CDR3 protein: CAMRVLTGELFF; CDR3 DNA: TGTGCCATGAGAGTTCTCACCGGGGAGCTGTTTTTT
D gene: .; V gene: TRBV7-8; J gene: TRBJ2-4; clone size: few; CDR3 protein: CASSAELVNIQYF; CDR3 DNA: TGTGCCAGCAGCGCAGAACTAGTAAACATTCAGTACTTC
D gene: TRBD2; V gene: TRBV12-3/TRBV12-4; J gene: TRBJ2-7; clone size: few; CDR3 protein: CASSISGGPYEQYF; CDR3 DNA: TGTGCCAGCAGTATTAGCGGGGGGCCCTACGAGCAGTACTTC
D gene: TRBD1; V gene: TRBV3-1; J gene: TRBJ2-4; clone size: few; CDR3 protein: CASSPLVGTAKNIQYF; CDR3 DNA: TGTGCCAGCAGCCCCCTCGTCGGGACAGCTAAAAACATTCAGTACTTC
D gene: TRBD1; V gene: TRBV6-1; J gene: TRBJ2-1; clone size: .; CDR3 protein: CASTPQTGVRYNEQFF; CDR3 DNA: TGTGCCAGCACTCCGCAGACAGGGGTGAGGTACAATGAGCAGTTCTTC
D gene: TRBD2; V gene: TRBV5-1; J gene: TRBJ2-7; clone size: .; CDR3 protein: CASSSGGPENEQYF; CDR3 DNA: TGCGCCAGCAGCTCGGGAGGGCCTGAAAACGAGCAGTACTTC
D gene: TRBD2; V gene: TRBV20-1; J gene: TRBJ2-1; clone size: few; CDR3 protein: CSARDPGAGTYNEQFF; CDR3 DNA: TGCAGTGCTAGAGATCCGGGAGCGGGAACCTACAATGAGCAGTTCTTC
D gene: TRBD1; V gene: TRBV2; J gene: TRBJ2-2; clone size: .; CDR3 protein: CASSWGQTNTGELFF; CDR3 DNA: TGTGCCAGCTCATGGGGACAGACTAACACCGGGGAGCTGTTTTTT
D gene: TRBD1; V gene: TRBV4-1; J gene: TRBJ2-1; clone size: few; CDR3 protein: CASSHLQGARKWQEDNNEQFF; CDR3 DNA: TGCGCCAGCAGCCATTTACAGGGGGCACGGAAATGGCAGGAGGATAACAATGAGCAGTTCTTC
D gene: .; V gene: TRBV6-1; J gene: TRBJ2-4; clone size: few; CDR3 protein: CASGEPKNIQYF; CDR3 DNA: TGTGCCAGCGGGGAACCCAAAAACATTCAGTACTTC
D gene: TRBD1; V gene: TRBV13; J gene: TRBJ1-3; clone size: few; CDR3 protein: CASSPDRAGNTIYF; CDR3 DNA: TGTGCCAGCAGCCCGGACAGGGCTGGAAACACCATATATTTT
D gene: TRBD1; V gene: TRBV28; J gene: TRBJ2-7; clone size: .; CDR3 protein: CASSVGQGALTYEQYF; CDR3 DNA: TGTGCCAGCAGTGTGGGACAGGGGGCGCTTACCTACGAGCAGTACTTC